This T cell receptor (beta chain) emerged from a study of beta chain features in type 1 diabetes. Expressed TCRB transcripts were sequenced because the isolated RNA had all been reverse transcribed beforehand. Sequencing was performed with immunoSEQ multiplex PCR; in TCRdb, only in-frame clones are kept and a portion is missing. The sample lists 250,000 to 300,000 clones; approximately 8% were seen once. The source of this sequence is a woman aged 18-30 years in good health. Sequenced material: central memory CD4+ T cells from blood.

In nucleotides, the CDR3 is TGTGCCAGCAGCCAAGGGACAGCCTCCTACAATGAGCAGTTCTTC. Translating gives CASSQGTASYNEQFF. The rearrangement joins TRBV14 to TRBJ2-1; the D gene is possibly TRBD1 (6 bases). The CDR3 is made up of 15 amino acids. The germline CDR1 and CDR2 sequences are SGHDN and FVKESK. Trimming shortened V by 1 base and J by 0 bases, and 7 bases separated the two germline ends.